There are many counts of the clone carrying this T cell receptor (beta chain). No antigen is known for it. The sample comes from a study of CD8 T cells in ankylosing spondylitis. Overall study findings and caveats: Apparently characteristic of ankylosing spondylitis blood was a TCR beta motif (fewer than ten highly homologous variants).

TCRdb reprocessed the 5' RACE reads with MiXCR, giving one entry per CDR3 protein. This sample has roughly 150,000 distinct CDR3 sequences, with more than 5.5% found just once. Trimming took off 2 bases at V and 9 bases at J, with 14 bases between the two ends. Germline V gives CDR1 SGHTA, CDR2 FQGNSA. CDR3 size: 14 residues. The source material was blood, either unsorted or a sorted T cell fraction (not recorded which). The rearrangement uses TRBV7-2 and TRBJ1-3; D gene ambiguous. The receptor comes from a female donor with ankylosing spondylitis or in good health (not recorded which). CDR3 amino acids: CASSLNPGMGTIYF. The CDR3 region has the DNA TGTGCCAGCAGCTTAAACCCCGGGATGGGCACCATATATTTT.